What follows are 18 T cell receptor beta chains derived from one specimen sequenced in a study of Ad26.COV2.S vaccination and SARS-CoV-2 variants (TCRdb year 2021). The protocol used for the library was the immunoSEQ multiplex PCR assay. The table was pulled from immuneACCESS by TCRdb, which kept in-frame rearrangements only. Such tables lose some clones; where checked, under half of the loss comes from unresolved V genes, and the rest has no known cause. The sample records about 400,000 clones, roughly nine tenths of which are singletons. The ten largest clones capture more than 3% of the sample. In the paper's terms, the treatment or condition label means: some 20 received Ad26.COV2.S at low or high dose, single or two shots; 5 received placebo; per-sample allocation not given. Repertoires of vaccine and placebo recipients were sequenced from samples collected on day 63 after the first injection.

Sequenced material: peripheral blood, taken in a trial of Ad26.COV2.S vaccine versus placebo. Receptors originate from a person between 18 and 65 years old who received the Ad26.COV2.S COVID-19 vaccine or a placebo.

The chain recombines TRBV6-5 with TRBJ1-3; D not certain. The germline gives CDR1 MNHEY, CDR2 SVGAGI. V shed 6 bases and J shed 1 base, with 10 bases lying between them. The CDR3 extends over 14 amino acids. The CDR3 spells CASRRPESGNTIYF. The CDR3, as DNA: TGTGCCAGCAGAAGGCCGGAGTCTGGAAACACCATATATTTT.

The gene calls are TRBV6-1 and TRBJ1-4; D gene unclear. Between the trimmed V and J ends, which lost 4 bases and 0 bases, there was a span of 21 bases. Looked up from germline, CDR1 is MNHNS and CDR2 is SASEGT. This CDR3 has 19 amino acids. The CDR3 DNA reads TGTGCCAGCAGTGGCCGGGGTAAAGCGATTATTGCAACTAATGAAAAACTGTTTTTT. It yields the protein CASSGRGKAIIATNEKLFF.

The chain uses TRBV14 and TRBJ2-2; no firm D call. This CDR3 has 15 residues. Germline CDR1 reads SGHDN; CDR2 reads FVKESK. Trimming took 1 base from V and 5 from J, leaving 11 bases between them. The CDR3 nucleotides are TGTGCCAGCAGCCAAGTACACCCTGGGACCGGGGAGCTGTTTTTT. It is translated as CASSQVHPGTGELFF.

This clone was seen more than once but under ten times. The chain has TRBV6-5 and TRBJ2-5, with 7 bases matching TRBD2. Germline V gene data show CDR1 as MNHEY and CDR2 as SVGAGI. V was clipped by 0 bases and J by 5 bases; unmatched bases: 0. The CDR3 has 13 amino acids. The CDR3 region is CASSYSLAETQYF. CDR3 in DNA: TGTGCCAGCAGTTACTCACTAGCGGAGACCCAGTACTTC.

The rearrangement uses TRBV3-1 (or the pseudogene TRBV3-2) and TRBJ1-3, with 8 bases aligning to TRBD1. Germline CDR1 and CDR2: LGHDT and YNNKEL (reference sequence). V was pared by 3 bases and J by 0 bases, with 7 bases of the junction left unmatched. This CDR3 contains 17 residues. For the CDR3, the DNA is TGTGCCAGCAGCCAGCCCAGGGGGCTCGCCTCTGGAAACACCATATATTTT. It encodes CASSQPRGLASGNTIYF.

The chain recombines TRBV18 with TRBJ1-1; 12 bases agree with TRBD1. The CDR3 loop spans 15 amino acids. The V and J ends lost 6 bases and 5 bases, in that order; junction bases with no gene match: 7. In germline, CDR1 is KGHSH, CDR2 LQKENI. Written as DNA, the CDR3 is TGTGCCAGCTCGGCAGGGACAGGGGGCACAACTGAAGCTTTCTTT. It codes for CASSAGTGGTTEAFF. Full variable domain (rest looked up from reference TRBV18 and TRBJ1-1): NAGVMQNPRHLVRRRGQEARLRCSPMKGHSHVYWYRQLPEEGLKFMVYLQKENIIDESGMPKERFSAEFPKEGPSILRIQQVVRGDSAAYFCASSAGTGGTTEAFFGQGTRLTVV.

This sequence joins TRBV3-1 (or the pseudogene TRBV3-2) and TRBJ2-7; D gene uncertain. The germline V gene encodes CDR1 LGHDT and CDR2 YNNKEL (reference sequence). The V end was cut by 1 base, the J end by 1 base, with 11 bases between. The CDR3 totals 15 residues. The CDR3, as DNA: TGTGCCAGCAGCCAAGGTCAGGTCTATTCCTACGAGCAGTACTTC. Translation: CASSQGQVYSYEQYF.

This rearrangement joins TRBV7-2 to TRBJ2-6, with D tentatively TRBD1 (6 bases). The CDR3 loop spans 15 amino acids. The V end was cut by 5 bases, the J end by 2 bases, with 10 bases between. Germline V CDR1 and CDR2: SGHTA, FQGNSA. The CDR3 sequence is CASSARTAGANVLTF. The CDR3 DNA sequence: TGTGCCAGCAGCGCCCGGACAGCTGGGGCCAACGTCCTGACTTTC.

This rearrangement joins TRBV30 to TRBJ1-2; D not certain. The CDR3 runs 12 residues. Per germline, CDR1 GTSNPN and CDR2 SVGIG (reference sequence). V dropped 2 bases and J dropped 8 bases, with 12 bases sitting between them. The CDR3, as DNA: TGTGCCTGGAGTTTTAAAGGTCGGGGCTACACCTTC. This gives the protein CAWSFKGRGYTF.

V gene TRBV7-2 combines with J gene TRBJ2-5; D might be TRBD2 (5 bases). With 1 base removed from V and 4 bases from J, the gap between germline ends came to 10 bases. CDR1 is SGHTA, CDR2 FQGNSA, per germline. The CDR3 is made up of 14 amino acids. The CDR3 sequence: CASSLGRSRETQYF. In DNA form, the CDR3 reads TGTGCCAGCAGCTTAGGGAGGAGCCGAGAGACCCAGTACTTC.

The gene calls are TRBV7-9 and TRBJ1-4; D is unclear. The germline V gene encodes CDR1 SEHNR and CDR2 FQNEAQ (reference sequence). The CDR3 covers 15 residues. The germline V and J ends were trimmed by 2 bases and 10 bases, with 17 bases remaining between them. CDR3: CASSLTTTVVGKLFF. The CDR3 nucleotides are TGTGCCAGCAGCTTAACGACGACGGTGGTCGGAAAACTGTTTTTT.

V and J are TRBV10-3 and TRBJ2-1, with D possibly being TRBD2 (5 bases). Per the germline V gene, CDR1 is ENHRY and CDR2 is SYGVKD. Trimming pared 8 bases from V and 8 bases from J, leaving 13 bases between. The CDR3 length is 12 residues. The CDR3 bases are TGTGCCATCCGGACTCCCGGGGATGAGCAGTTCTTC. It yields the protein CAIRTPGDEQFF.

A single count supports this clone. The chain joins TRBV6-6 to TRBJ2-7; D unclear. The length of the CDR3 is 11 residues. The ends were cut back, 8 bases at V and 2 bases at J, with 7 bases in the middle. Per the germline V gene, CDR1 is MNHNY and CDR2 is SVGAGI (reference sequence). The CDR3 DNA reads TGTGCCAGCGCTCAAGCCTACGAGCAGTACTTC. Translated: CASAQAYEQYF.

J is TRBJ1-1 and V is TRBV14; possibly TRBD1 for D (5 bases). V was clipped by 0 bases and J by 1 base, with 9 bases between them. Germline assignment: CDR1 SGHDN and CDR2 FVKESK. This CDR3 comprises 15 residues. The CDR3 here is CASSQDSGENTEAFF. CDR3 DNA sequence: TGTGCCAGCAGCCAAGATTCGGGGGAGAACACTGAAGCTTTCTTT.

The rearrangement uses TRBV7-8 and TRBJ1-4; TRBD1 matches 7 bases. V trimming: 1 base; J trimming: 7 bases; junction bases outside the gene matches: 3. CDR3 length: 14 amino acids. Germline-derived CDR1 and CDR2 are SGHVS and FQNEAQ. CDR3 nucleotide sequence: TGTGCCAGCAGCTTAGAGAGGGGGCGTGAAAAACTGTTTTTT. It encodes CASSLERGREKLFF.

This sequence joins TRBV4-1 and TRBJ2-5, with a possible D match to TRBD2 (5 bases). The CDR3 is 16 amino acids. Germline V gene lookup returns CDR1 MGHRA and CDR2 YSYEKL. The germline V and J ends were trimmed by 0 bases and 1 base, with 12 bases remaining between them. CDR3 in amino acids: CASSQDLNRGQETQYF. DNA for the CDR3: TGCGCCAGCAGCCAAGACCTTAATCGGGGCCAAGAGACCCAGTACTTC.

The chain links TRBV12-3 or TRBV12-4 to TRBJ1-1; TRBD1 might be the D (6 bases). V dropped 1 base and J dropped 10 bases, with 13 bases sitting between them. The CDR3 covers 13 residues. This CDR3 reads CASSLEYRVGAFF. CDR3 nucleotide sequence: TGTGCCAGCAGTTTAGAGTACAGGGTTGGAGCTTTCTTT.

This rearrangement joins TRBV2 to TRBJ2-5, with 8 bases fitting TRBD1. Trimming at V came to 6 bases and at J to 5 bases, leaving 8 bases not matched to a gene. The CDR3 is 14 residues long. In germline, CDR1 is SNHLY, CDR2 FYNNEI. The CDR3 DNA sequence: TGTGCCAGCAGCCCCCAGGGGGCCACGGAGACCCAGTACTTC. Translating gives CASSPQGATETQYF.